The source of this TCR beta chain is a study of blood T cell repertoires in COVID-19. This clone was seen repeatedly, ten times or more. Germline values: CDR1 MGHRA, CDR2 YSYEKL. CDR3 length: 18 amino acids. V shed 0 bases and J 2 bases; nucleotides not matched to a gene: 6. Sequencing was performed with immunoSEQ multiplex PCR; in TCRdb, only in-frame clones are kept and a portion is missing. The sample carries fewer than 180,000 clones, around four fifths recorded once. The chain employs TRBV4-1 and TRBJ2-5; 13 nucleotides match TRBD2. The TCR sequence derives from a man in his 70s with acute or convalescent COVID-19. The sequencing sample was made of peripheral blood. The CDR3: CASSQDTALAGGQETQYF. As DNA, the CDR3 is TGCGCCAGCAGCCAAGATACGGCACTAGCGGGGGGGCAAGAGACCCAGTACTTC.